This TCR beta chain stems from a study of blood T cell repertoires in COVID-19. This clone was observed a few times. Sequenced by immunoSEQ multiplex PCR; TCRdb stores in-frame clones only, minus some. Here the sample spans a few hundred thousand clones, just under 90% being singletons. Enrollees, about 18 to 90 years old, lived in about two dozen US areas. The receptor's source is a woman aged 50 to 60 who had recovered from COVID-19. Specimen: PBMCs or T cells enriched from blood (not recorded which).

This CDR3 reads CASSSTGERGYTF. The DNA of the CDR3 is TGCGCCAGCAGCTCGACAGGGGAACGGGGCTACACCTTC. The rearrangement joins TRBV5-1 to TRBJ1-2, with 8 bases that match TRBD1. Germline CDR1 and CDR2: SGHRS and YFSETQ. V was pared by 3 bases and J by 8 bases, with 6 bases of the junction left unmatched. The length of the CDR3 is 13 residues.